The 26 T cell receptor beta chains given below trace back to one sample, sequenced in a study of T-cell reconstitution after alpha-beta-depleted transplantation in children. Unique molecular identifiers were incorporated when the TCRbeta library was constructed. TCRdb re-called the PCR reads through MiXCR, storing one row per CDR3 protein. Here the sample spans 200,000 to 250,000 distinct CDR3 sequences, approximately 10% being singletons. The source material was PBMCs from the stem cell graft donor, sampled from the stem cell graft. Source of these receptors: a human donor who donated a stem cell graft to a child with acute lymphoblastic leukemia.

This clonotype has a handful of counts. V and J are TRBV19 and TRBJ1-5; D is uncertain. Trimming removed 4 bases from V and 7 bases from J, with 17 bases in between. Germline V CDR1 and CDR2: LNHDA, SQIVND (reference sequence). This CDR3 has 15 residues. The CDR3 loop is CASSTNPTAGQPQHF. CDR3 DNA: TGTGCCAGTAGTACCAACCCCACGGCCGGGCAGCCCCAGCATTTT.

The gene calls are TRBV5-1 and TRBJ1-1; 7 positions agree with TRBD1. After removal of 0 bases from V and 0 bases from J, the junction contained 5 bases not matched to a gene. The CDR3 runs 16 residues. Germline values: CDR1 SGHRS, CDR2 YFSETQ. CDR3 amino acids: CASSLAQGTVNTEAFF. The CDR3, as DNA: TGCGCCAGCAGCTTGGCGCAAGGGACAGTGAACACTGAAGCTTTCTTT. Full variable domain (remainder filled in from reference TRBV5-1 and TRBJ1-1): KAGVTQTPRYLIKTRGQQVTLSCSPISGHRSVSWYQQTPGQGLQFLFEYFSETQRNKGNFPGRFSGRQFSNSRSEMNVSTLELGDSALYLCASSLAQGTVNTEAFFGQGTRLTVV.

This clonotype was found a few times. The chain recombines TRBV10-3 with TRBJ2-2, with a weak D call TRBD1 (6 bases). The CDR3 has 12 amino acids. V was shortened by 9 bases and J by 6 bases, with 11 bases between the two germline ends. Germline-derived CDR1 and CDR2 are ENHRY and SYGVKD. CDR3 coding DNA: TGTGCCATTCGACAGGTCTCCGGGGAGCTGTTTTTT. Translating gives CAIRQVSGELFF.

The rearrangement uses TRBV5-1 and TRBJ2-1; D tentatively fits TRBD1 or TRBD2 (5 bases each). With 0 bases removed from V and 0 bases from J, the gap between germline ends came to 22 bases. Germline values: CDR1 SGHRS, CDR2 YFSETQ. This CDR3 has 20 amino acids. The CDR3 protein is CASSLAVGVQRDLSYNEQFF. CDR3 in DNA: TGCGCCAGCAGCTTGGCAGTGGGCGTACAACGGGACCTCTCCTACAATGAGCAGTTCTTC. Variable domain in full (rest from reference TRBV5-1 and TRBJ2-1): KAGVTQTPRYLIKTRGQQVTLSCSPISGHRSVSWYQQTPGQGLQFLFEYFSETQRNKGNFPGRFSGRQFSNSRSEMNVSTLELGDSALYLCASSLAVGVQRDLSYNEQFFGPGTRLTVL.

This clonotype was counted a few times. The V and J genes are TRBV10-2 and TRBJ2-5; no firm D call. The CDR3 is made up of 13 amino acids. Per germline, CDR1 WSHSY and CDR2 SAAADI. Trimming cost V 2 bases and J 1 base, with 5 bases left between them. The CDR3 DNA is TGCGCCAGCAGTGAGGCTATCCAAGAGACCCAGTACTTC. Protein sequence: CASSEAIQETQYF.

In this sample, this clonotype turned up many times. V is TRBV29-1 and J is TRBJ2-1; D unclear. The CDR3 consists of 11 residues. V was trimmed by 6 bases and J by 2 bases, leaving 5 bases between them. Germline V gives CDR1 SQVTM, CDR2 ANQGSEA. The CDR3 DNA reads TGCAGCGTGGAACCCTACAATGAGCAGTTCTTC. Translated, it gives CSVEPYNEQFF.

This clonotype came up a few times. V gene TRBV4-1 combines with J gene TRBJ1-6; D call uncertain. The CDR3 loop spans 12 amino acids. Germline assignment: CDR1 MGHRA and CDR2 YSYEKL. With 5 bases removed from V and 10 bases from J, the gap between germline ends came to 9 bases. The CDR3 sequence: CASSMGSSPLHF. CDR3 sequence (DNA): TGCGCCAGCAGCATGGGGAGCTCACCCCTCCACTTT.

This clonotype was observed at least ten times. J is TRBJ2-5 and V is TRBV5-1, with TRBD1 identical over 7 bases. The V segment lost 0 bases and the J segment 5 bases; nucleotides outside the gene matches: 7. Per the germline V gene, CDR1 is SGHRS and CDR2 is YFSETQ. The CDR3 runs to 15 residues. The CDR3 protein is CASSLETGYAETQYF. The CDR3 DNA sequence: TGCGCCAGCAGCTTGGAGACAGGGTATGCGGAGACCCAGTACTTC.

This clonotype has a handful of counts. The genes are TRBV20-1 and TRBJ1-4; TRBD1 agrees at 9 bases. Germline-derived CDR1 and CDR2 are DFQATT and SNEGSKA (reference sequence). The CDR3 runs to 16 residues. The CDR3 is CRPSLGQGEMDEKLFF. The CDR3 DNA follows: TGCAGGCCGTCGTTGGGACAGGGAGAAATGGACGAAAAACTGTTTTTT.

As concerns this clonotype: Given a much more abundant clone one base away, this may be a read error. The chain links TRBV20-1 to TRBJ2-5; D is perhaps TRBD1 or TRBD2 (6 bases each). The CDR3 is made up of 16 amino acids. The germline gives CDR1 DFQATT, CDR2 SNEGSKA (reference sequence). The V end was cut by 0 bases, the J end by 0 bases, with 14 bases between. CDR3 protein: CSARDSNRGDQETQYF. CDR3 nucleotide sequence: TGCAGTGCTAGAGATTCAAATAGGGGGGACCAAGAGACCCAGTACTTC.

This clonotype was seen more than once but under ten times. The CDR3 protein is CASSWTGNTEAFF. In DNA, the CDR3 is TGTGCCAGCAGTTGGACAGGAAACACTGAAGCTTTCTTT. The chain recombines TRBV6-5 with TRBJ1-1; 7 positions match TRBD1. The CDR3 totals 13 residues. CDR1 MNHEY and CDR2 SVGAGI come from the germline V gene. The V and J ends lost 4 bases and 2 bases, in that order; junction bases with no gene match: 1.

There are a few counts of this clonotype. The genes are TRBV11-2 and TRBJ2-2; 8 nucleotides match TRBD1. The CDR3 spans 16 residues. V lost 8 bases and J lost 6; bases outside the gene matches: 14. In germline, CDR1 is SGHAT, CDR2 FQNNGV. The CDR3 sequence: CASGPRDRSSSGELFF. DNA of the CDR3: TGTGCCAGCGGACCCCGGGACAGGTCCTCTTCCGGGGAGCTGTTTTTT.

CDR3 residues: CASSRGHNTGELFF. Written as DNA, the CDR3 is TGTGCCAGCAGCCGGGGACATAACACCGGGGAGCTGTTTTTT. The V call is TRBV11-2, the J call TRBJ2-2, with D possibly TRBD1 on 6 matching bases. The CDR3 has 14 amino acids. V was cut by 5 bases and J by 2 bases, with 9 bases left in between. Germline CDR1 and CDR2: SGHAT and FQNNGV.

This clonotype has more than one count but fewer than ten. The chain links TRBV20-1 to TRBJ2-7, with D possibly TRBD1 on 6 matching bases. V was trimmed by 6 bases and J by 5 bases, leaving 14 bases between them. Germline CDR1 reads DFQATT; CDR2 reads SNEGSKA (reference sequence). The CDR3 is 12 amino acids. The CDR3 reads CSAGAVIHEQYF. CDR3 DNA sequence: TGCAGTGCGGGGGCCGTTATCCACGAGCAGTACTTC.

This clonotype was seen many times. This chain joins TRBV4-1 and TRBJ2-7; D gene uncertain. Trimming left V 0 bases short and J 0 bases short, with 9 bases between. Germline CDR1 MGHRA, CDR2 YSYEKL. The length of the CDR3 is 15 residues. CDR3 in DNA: TGCGCCAGCAGCCAAGAGTGGGTAGACTCCTACGAGCAGTACTTC. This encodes CASSQEWVDSYEQYF.

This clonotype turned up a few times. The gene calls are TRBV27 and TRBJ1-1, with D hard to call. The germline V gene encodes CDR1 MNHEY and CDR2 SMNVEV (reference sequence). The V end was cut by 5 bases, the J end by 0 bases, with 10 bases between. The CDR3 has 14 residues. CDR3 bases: TGTGCCAGCAGTGAGGGCCCAGTGAACACTGAAGCTTTCTTT. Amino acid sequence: CASSEGPVNTEAFF.

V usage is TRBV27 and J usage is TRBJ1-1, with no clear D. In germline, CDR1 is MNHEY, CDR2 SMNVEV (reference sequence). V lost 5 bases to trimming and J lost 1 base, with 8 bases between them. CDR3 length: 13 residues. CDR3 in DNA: TGTGCCAGCAGTCCCTTACGGAACACTGAAGCTTTCTTT. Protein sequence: CASSPLRNTEAFF.

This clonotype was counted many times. The CDR3 region is CASSLDWGSGNTIYF. CDR3 bases: TGTGCCAGCAGCTTAGATTGGGGGAGCGGAAACACCATATATTTT. This chain connects TRBV7-2 to TRBJ1-3; D is perhaps TRBD1 (5 bases). The CDR3 contains 15 residues. Germline V gene data show CDR1 as SGHTA and CDR2 as FQGNSA. V lost 1 base, J lost 4 bases, and 11 bases lay in between. Complete variable domain (other parts from reference TRBV7-2 and TRBJ1-3): GAGVSQSPSNKVTEKGKDVELRCDPISGHTALYWYRQSLGQGLEFLIYFQGNSAPDKSGLPSDRFSAERTGGSVSTLTIQRTQQEDSAVYLCASSLDWGSGNTIYFGEGSWLTVV.

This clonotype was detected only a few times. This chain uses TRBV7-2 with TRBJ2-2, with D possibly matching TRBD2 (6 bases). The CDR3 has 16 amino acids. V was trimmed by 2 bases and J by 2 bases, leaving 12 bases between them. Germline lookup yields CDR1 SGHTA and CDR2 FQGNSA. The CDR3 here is CASSLMGGSNTGELFF. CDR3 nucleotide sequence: TGTGCCAGCAGCTTAATGGGGGGTTCAAACACCGGGGAGCTGTTTTTT.

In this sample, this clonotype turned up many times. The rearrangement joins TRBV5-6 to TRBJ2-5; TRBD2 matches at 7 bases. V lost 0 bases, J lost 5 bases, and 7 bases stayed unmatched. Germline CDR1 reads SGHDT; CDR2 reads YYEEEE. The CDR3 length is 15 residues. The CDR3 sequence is CASSLGTSGGETQYF. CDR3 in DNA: TGTGCCAGCAGCTTGGGGACTTCGGGGGGTGAGACCCAGTACTTC.

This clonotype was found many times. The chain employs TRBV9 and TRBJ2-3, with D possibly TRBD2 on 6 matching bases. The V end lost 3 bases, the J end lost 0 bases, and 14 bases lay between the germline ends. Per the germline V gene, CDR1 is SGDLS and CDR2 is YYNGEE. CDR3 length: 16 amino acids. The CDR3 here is CASSAPREVSTDTQYF. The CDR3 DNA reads TGTGCCAGCAGCGCCCCCAGGGAGGTCAGCACAGATACGCAGTATTTT.

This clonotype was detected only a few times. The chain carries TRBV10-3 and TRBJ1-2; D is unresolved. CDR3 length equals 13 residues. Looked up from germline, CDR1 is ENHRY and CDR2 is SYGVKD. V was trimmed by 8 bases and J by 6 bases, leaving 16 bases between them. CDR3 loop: CAIYDSPRDGYTF. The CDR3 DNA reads TGTGCCATCTACGACTCCCCTAGGGATGGCTACACCTTC.

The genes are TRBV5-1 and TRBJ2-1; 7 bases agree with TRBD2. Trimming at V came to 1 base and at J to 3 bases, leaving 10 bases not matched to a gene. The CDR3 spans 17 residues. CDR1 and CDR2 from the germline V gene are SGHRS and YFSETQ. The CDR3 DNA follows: TGCGCCAGCAGCTTGAGGGGCGCGGGGGAGTTCTACAATGAGCAGTTCTTC. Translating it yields CASSLRGAGEFYNEQFF.

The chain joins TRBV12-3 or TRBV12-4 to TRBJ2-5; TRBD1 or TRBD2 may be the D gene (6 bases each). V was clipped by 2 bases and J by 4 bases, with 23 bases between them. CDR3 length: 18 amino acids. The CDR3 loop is CASSLWRGVGGPGETQYF. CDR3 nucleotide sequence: TGTGCCAGCAGTTTATGGAGAGGTGTTGGGGGGCCGGGAGAGACCCAGTACTTC.

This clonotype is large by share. Written as DNA, the CDR3 is TGTGCCAGCAGCACTGGACACCCGAACACTGAAGCTTTCTTT. As protein: CASSTGHPNTEAFF. The chain has TRBV6-2 or TRBV6-3 and TRBJ1-1; D might be TRBD1 (5 bases). CDR1 and CDR2 from the germline V gene are MNHEY and SVGEGT. The CDR3 has 14 residues. Between the trimmed V and J ends, which lost 6 bases and 1 base, there was a span of 12 bases.

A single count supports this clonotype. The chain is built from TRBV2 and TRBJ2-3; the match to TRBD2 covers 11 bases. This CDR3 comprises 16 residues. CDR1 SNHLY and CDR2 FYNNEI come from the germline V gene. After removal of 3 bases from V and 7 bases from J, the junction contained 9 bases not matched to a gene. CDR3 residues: CASSDLGLAASYTQYF. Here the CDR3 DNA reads TGTGCCAGCAGTGATTTGGGACTAGCGGCGTCATATACGCAGTATTTT.